Listed here are 24 T cell receptor beta chains from one sample, sequenced in a study of CD8 T cells in Susac syndrome. cDNA came from about 0.46 to 1 ug RNA primed by random hexamers. TCRdb re-called the immunoSEQ multiplex PCR reads through MiXCR, storing one row per CDR3 protein. Among approximately 180,000 distinct CDR3 sequences listed, approximately 93% were seen once. The sequenced material came from CD4+ T cells from PBMCs. The receptors shown here come from a human donor with multiple sclerosis.

This clonotype appeared a single time. The chain uses TRBV9 and TRBJ2-1; TRBD2 is a possible D gene (5 bases). Germline V gives CDR1 SGDLS, CDR2 YYNGEE. This CDR3 comprises 15 residues. Between the trimmed V and J ends, which lost 4 bases and 5 bases, there was a span of 16 bases. Here the CDR3 reads CASSPRMGANNEQFF. DNA for the CDR3: TGTGCCAGCAGCCCCCGCATGGGAGCGAACAATGAGCAGTTCTTC.

The chain recombines TRBV12-3 or TRBV12-4 with TRBJ2-3; maybe TRBD2 (7 bases). Trimming removed 8 bases from V and 3 bases from J, with 15 bases in between. The CDR3 consists of 14 residues. CDR3 loop: CASRRRGGTDTQYF. For the CDR3, the DNA is TGTGCCAGCCGAAGGAGGGGGGGAACAGATACGCAGTATTTT.

The chain couples TRBV14 to TRBJ2-3; D remains ambiguous. Trimming pared 0 bases from V and 5 bases from J, leaving 12 bases between. Germline CDR1 reads SGHDN; CDR2 reads FVKESK. CDR3 length: 15 amino acids. The CDR3 coding sequence is TGTGCCAGCAGCCAAGATATGGGCGGAAGAGATACGCAGTATTTT. It yields the protein CASSQDMGGRDTQYF.

This chain uses TRBV5-1 with TRBJ2-7; D gene ambiguous. Trimming left V 6 bases short and J 2 bases short, with 9 bases between. Germline V gene lookup returns CDR1 SGHRS and CDR2 YFSETQ. The CDR3 runs 12 residues. CDR3 coding DNA: TGCGCCAGCAAAGGGCTTACCTACGAGCAGTACTTC. It codes for CASKGLTYEQYF. The entire variable domain, with the rest obtained from reference TRBV5-1 and TRBJ2-7, is as follows: KAGVTQTPRYLIKTRGQQVTLSCSPISGHRSVSWYQQTPGQGLQFLFEYFSETQRNKGNFPGRFSGRQFSNSRSEMNVSTLELGDSALYLCASKGLTYEQYFGPGTRLTVT.

This clonotype was recorded once. V usage is TRBV5-4 and J usage is TRBJ1-6; no reliable D call. There are 14 residues in the CDR3. V dropped 4 bases and J dropped 8 bases, with 13 bases sitting between them. Germline loops: CDR1 SGHNT, CDR2 YYREEE (reference sequence). CDR3 protein: CASSADPGHSPLHF. In nucleotides, the CDR3 is TGTGCCAGCAGCGCGGATCCCGGGCATTCACCCCTCCACTTT.

This chain's CDR3 is CASSSYITGYDTEAFF. The DNA for the CDR3 is TGTGCCAGCAGCTCATATATAACAGGGTATGACACTGAAGCTTTCTTT. The V call is TRBV7-9, the J call TRBJ1-1; D possibly corresponds to TRBD1 (6 bases). This CDR3 has 16 amino acids. Germline V gene lookup returns CDR1 SEHNR and CDR2 FQNEAQ (reference sequence). Trimming removed 4 bases at V and 3 bases at J, with 18 bases between. Combining the CDR3 with reference TRBV7-9 and TRBJ1-1 gives the whole variable domain DTGVSQNPRHKITKRGQNVTFRCDPISEHNRLYWYRQTLGQGPEFLTYFQNEAQLEKSRLLSDRFSAERPKGSFSTLEIQRTEQGDSAMYLCASSSYITGYDTEAFFGQGTRLTVV.

This chain connects TRBV6-2 or TRBV6-3 to TRBJ1-1; 8 bases are a match to TRBD1. The J segment lost 11 bases and the V segment lost 6 bases, leaving 14 bases of the junction unmatched. CDR1 is MNHEY, CDR2 SVGEGT, per germline. This CDR3 is built from 14 residues. For the CDR3, the DNA is TGTGCCAGCAGCCGAAGGAGGGACAGGTTCGACGCTTTCTTT. Translated: CASSRRRDRFDAFF.

In its sample, this clonotype was seen once. The chain links TRBV9 to TRBJ2-7; 10 nucleotides agree with TRBD1. There are 17 residues in the CDR3. Germline assignment: CDR1 SGDLS and CDR2 YYNGEE. The junction had 12 bases not matched to a gene; V was cut back by 4 bases and J by 2 bases. The CDR3: CASSKLGTGVKPYEQYF. The CDR3 DNA follows: TGTGCCAGCAGCAAGTTGGGGACAGGGGTTAAACCCTACGAGCAGTACTTC.

The count of this clonotype is one. V usage is TRBV9 and J usage is TRBJ1-4; 7 nucleotides agree with TRBD1. The CDR3 extends over 15 amino acids. The ends lost 3 bases at V and 4 bases at J; junction bases unmatched: 6. Looked up from germline, CDR1 is SGDLS and CDR2 is YYNGEE. The CDR3 loop is CASSATGQYNEKLFF. CDR3 sequence (DNA): TGTGCCAGCAGCGCCACGGGACAGTATAATGAAAAACTGTTTTTT.

The genes are TRBV6-5 and TRBJ2-1; D is undetermined. The CDR3 is 13 residues long. Germline assignment: CDR1 MNHEY and CDR2 SVGAGI. V lost 2 bases to trimming and J lost 4 bases, with 6 bases between them. DNA for the CDR3: TGTGCCAGCAGTTACACCCCATACAATGAGCAGTTCTTC. Residues: CASSYTPYNEQFF.

The CDR3 coding sequence is TGTGCCAGCAGACCAGGCGGAGGAAACACCATATATTTT. It yields the protein CASRPGGGNTIYF. The V gene is TRBV11-2, the J gene TRBJ1-3; D is uncertain. This CDR3 is built from 13 residues. Germline CDR1 SGHAT, CDR2 FQNNGV. V lost 6 bases and J 4 bases, leaving 10 bases between the germline ends.

The chain carries TRBV12-3 or TRBV12-4 and TRBJ2-1; a weak D match, TRBD2 (6 bases). V gave up 5 bases and J gave up 7 bases, with 18 bases separating them. The CDR3 has 15 residues. The CDR3 sequence is CASSPTGTGKNEQFF. The CDR3 DNA sequence: TGTGCCAGCAGTCCAACCGGGACTGGGAAAAATGAGCAGTTCTTC.

The rearrangement uses TRBV24-1 and TRBJ1-2; TRBD1 might be the D (5 bases). The CDR3 has 12 residues. V was pared by 9 bases and J by 8 bases, with 15 bases between. CDR1 is KGHDR and CDR2 is SFDVKD in the germline V gene. Written as DNA, the CDR3 is TGTGCCACCTCGTCAGGGAGCTGGGGCTACACCTTC. It translates to CATSSGSWGYTF.

The CDR3 region has the DNA TGTGCCAGCAGGGGGGCTTACTATGGCTACACCTTC. Translating gives CASRGAYYGYTF. The chain couples TRBV28 to TRBJ1-2, with D maybe TRBD1 (6 bases). The V gene lost 6 bases and the J gene lost 3 bases, with 8 bases spanning the gap. CDR1 and CDR2 (germline): MDHEN, SYDVKM. CDR3 size: 12 residues.

The chain combines TRBV30 with TRBJ2-7, with 9 bases matching TRBD1. This CDR3 is 18 amino acids long. V dropped 3 bases and J dropped 6; count of bases not matched to a gene: 21. Germline lookup yields CDR1 GTSNPN and CDR2 SVGIG (reference sequence). CDR3 protein: CAWSIALWGRDRDGEQYF. CDR3 nucleotide sequence: TGTGCCTGGAGCATAGCTTTATGGGGTCGGGACAGGGATGGCGAGCAGTACTTC.

The rearrangement joins TRBV4-3 to TRBJ2-7; D unresolved. V lost 0 bases and J 5 bases, leaving 11 bases between the germline ends. This CDR3 spans 14 amino acids. CDR1 and CDR2 (germline): LGHNA, YSLEER. This CDR3 reads CASSQDHLRNEQYF. The CDR3 nucleotides are TGCGCCAGCAGCCAAGATCATTTGCGTAACGAGCAGTACTTC.

This clonotype occurred once. The V and J genes are TRBV25-1 and TRBJ1-2, with 9 bases lining up with TRBD1. V was clipped by 7 bases and J by 8 bases; unmatched bases: 8. The CDR3 spans 13 residues. Germline CDR1 and CDR2: MGHDK and SYGVNS. DNA of the CDR3: TGTGCCAGCACTCCGGGACAGGGTTTCGGCTACACCTTC. This gives the protein CASTPGQGFGYTF.

The chain links TRBV18 to TRBJ2-5; TRBD1 agrees at 9 bases. The V gene's germline CDR1 is KGHSH and CDR2 LQKENI. The CDR3 contains 14 residues. V shed 6 bases and J 5 bases; nucleotides not matched to a gene: 7. The CDR3: CASSPGTGQETQYF. The CDR3 DNA follows: TGTGCCAGCTCTCCCGGGACAGGGCAGGAGACCCAGTACTTC.

The chain uses TRBV10-3 and TRBJ2-7; the match to TRBD1 covers 9 bases. The CDR3 length is 17 residues. V lost 0 bases to trimming and J lost 5 bases; unmatched junction nucleotides: 11. The germline V gene has CDR1 ENHRY and CDR2 SYGVKD. The CDR3 sequence is CAISESIVRDRENEQYF. CDR3 nucleotides: TGTGCCATCAGTGAGTCGATAGTTCGGGACAGGGAAAACGAGCAGTACTTC.

The genes are TRBV4-1 and TRBJ2-5, with TRBD2 identical over 9 bases. In germline, CDR1 is MGHRA, CDR2 YSYEKL. This CDR3 contains 16 residues. The V gene end was trimmed by 0 bases and the J gene end by 2 bases; junction bases not matched to a gene: 4. The CDR3 bases are TGCGCCAGCAGCCAAGAGCCAGCGGGGGGTCAAGAGACCCAGTACTTC. Protein sequence: CASSQEPAGGQETQYF.

The rearrangement joins TRBV6-5 to TRBJ1-1; the D is unclear. This CDR3 has 14 amino acids. The germline V gene has CDR1 MNHEY and CDR2 SVGAGI. Deletions cut 2 bases from V and 7 bases from J, with 14 bases between. This CDR3 reads CASSYRLVTDEAFF. CDR3 DNA: TGTGCCAGCAGTTACCGGCTAGTGACCGATGAAGCTTTCTTT.

The V and J genes are TRBV11-2 and TRBJ2-5; TRBD2 agrees at 13 bases. This CDR3 has 17 residues. Looked up from germline, CDR1 is SGHAT and CDR2 is FQNNGV. The V and J ends lost 1 base and 4 bases, in that order; junction bases with no gene match: 6. This CDR3 is CASSLGWTSGGPETQYF. In nucleotides, the CDR3 is TGTGCCAGCAGCTTAGGTTGGACTAGCGGGGGCCCAGAGACCCAGTACTTC.

The gene calls are TRBV20-1 and TRBJ2-7; 10 bases fit TRBD2. The CDR3 runs 14 residues. Germline loops: CDR1 DFQATT, CDR2 SNEGSKA (reference sequence). V shed 5 bases, J shed 3 bases, and the junction held 7 bases outside the gene matches. The CDR3 reads CSALALAGDYEQYF. In DNA form, the CDR3 reads TGCAGTGCTCTAGCTCTAGCGGGAGACTACGAGCAGTACTTC.

The chain couples TRBV5-1 to TRBJ2-7; 13 nucleotides match TRBD2. Trimming cost V 4 bases and J 12 bases; bases outside gene matches: 7. Germline loops: CDR1 SGHRS, CDR2 YFSETQ. This CDR3 is built from 13 residues. The CDR3 loop reads CASSMRTSGSRYF. CDR3 nucleotide sequence: TGCGCCAGCAGCATGCGGACTAGCGGGAGTCGGTACTTC.